This T cell receptor beta chain originates from a study of shared clonotypes between healthy human individuals. Study-wide background: Per donor, CD8 memory used one plate, CD8 naive used two, CD4 memory used three and CD4 naive used three.

Each donor was a Caucasian adult residing in Nashville, Tennessee. About this clone: Its target is not known.

Replicate PCRs run on sorted subsets employed around 200 ng DNA, approximately 30,000 T cell genomes. The repertoire was sequenced with immunoSEQ multiplex PCR; TCRdb's copy has only in-frame clones and lacks some. The sample consists of 800,000 to 1,200,000 clones, about 84% of them appearing once. Study-level points and caveats: Limitation of the genetic and exposure-history diversity represented came from the few donors.

The TCR sequence derives from a man between 18 and 35 years old in good health. Some clones in this sample may be carry-over from other donors' samples. The sequencing input was memory CD4+ T cells from PBMCs. Noted subset: CD45RA-negative fraction.

The CDR3 sequence: CASYLTQGARGSNYGYTF. The CDR3, as DNA: TGTGCCAGCTACCTAACCCAGGGGGCGCGGGGGTCTAACTATGGCTACACCTTC. The rearrangement joins TRBV28 to TRBJ1-2; 8 nucleotides match TRBD1. Germline-derived CDR1 and CDR2 are MDHEN and SYDVKM. This CDR3 contains 18 residues. J gave up 0 bases and V 8 bases, and 17 bases lay outside the gene matches.